Reported below is one T cell receptor (beta chain). Its antigen remains unknown. Germline V gene sequence: CDR1 SGHTA, CDR2 FQGNSA. V shed 5 bases and J shed 3 bases, with 7 bases lying between them. CDR3 length equals 13 residues. This entry comes from a study of OX40 agonist ivuxolimab in advanced cancers. Study as a whole: The study treated patients with ivuxolimab, an agonistic anti-OX40 (CD134) antibody.

Profiled with immunoSEQ multiplex PCR; TCRdb holds only in-frame clones, not every one. Seen here are around 70,000 clones, over 75% observed once, and the top ten hold 0.5% to 0.6%. Study-wide findings and caveats: The study found that CD8+ T cells averaged more expanded clones than CD4+. At doses 0.1 to 3.0 mg/kg, CD4+ and CD8+ clones expanded.

This chain links TRBV7-2 with TRBJ2-2, with a weak D call TRBD1 (5 bases). The sequencing used CD4+ or CD8+ T cells sorted from blood, collected in a trial of the OX40 agonist ivuxolimab. This TCR came from an adult with an advanced solid tumor such as melanoma, head and neck, liver or kidney cancer. The CDR3 bases are TGTGCCAGCAGCAGCAGGGACACCGGGGAGCTGTTTTTT. Its translation: CASSSRDTGELFF.